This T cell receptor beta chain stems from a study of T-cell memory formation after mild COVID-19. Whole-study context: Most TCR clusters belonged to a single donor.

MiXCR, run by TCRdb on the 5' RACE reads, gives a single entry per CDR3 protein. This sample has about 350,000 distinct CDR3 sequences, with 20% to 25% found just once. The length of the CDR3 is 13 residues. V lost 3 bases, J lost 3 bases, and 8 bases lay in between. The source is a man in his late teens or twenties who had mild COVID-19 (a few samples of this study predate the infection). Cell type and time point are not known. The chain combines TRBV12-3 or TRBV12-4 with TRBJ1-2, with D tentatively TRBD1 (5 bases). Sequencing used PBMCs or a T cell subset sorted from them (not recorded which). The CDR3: CASSFGTDYGYTF. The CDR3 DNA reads TGTGCCAGCAGTTTTGGGACTGACTATGGCTACACCTTC.